This section outlines one TCR beta chain sequence together with its context. No cognate antigen has been identified for it. No base-level quality is on record; no much larger clone is a single base apart. Including the terminal cysteine and phenylalanine, the CDR3 comprises 18 residues. Only the CDR3 part of the read is kept: 54 bases, read in frame from the first base. Trimming takes 5 bases off V and 2 bases off J; junction bases not matched to a gene: 15. TCRbeta CDR3 regions were amplified from genomic DNA by means of the immunoSEQ Assay, a bias-controlled multiplex PCR. Per the original workflow: Within the assay, amplification of reference gene primers was used to estimate how many nucleated cells each sample contained. Sequence reads were collapsed and filtered to measure the absolute abundance of every unique TCRbeta CDR3 rearrangement. For each sample, productive Simpson clonality was calculated as the square root of Simpson's diversity index across productive rearrangements. Imported from immuneACCESS, the table was reduced by TCRdb to in-frame sequences with V and J called. These copies leave out some clones; in studies compared against another copy, an unresolved V gene accounts for under half, and the cause of the remainder is not known. That table supplies the V and J calls and clone size; D and trimming were determined from the DNA. This sample gives approximately 220,000 clones in total; roughly 88% of them show up just once. The ten most abundant clones make up 3% to 4.5% of the sample.

The data were obtained in a study of blood T cell repertoires in COVID-19 (dated by TCRdb to 2018 to 2020). Notes on the research overall: The collaborator samples originated in the United States, Italy and Spain and spanned the acute and convalescent phases of COVID-19. The prospective study material was composed of cDNA or gDNA derived from T cells, B-cell-depleted T cells, or PBMCs. The dataset comprised deeply sampled blood TCRbeta repertoires from subjects exposed to, actively infected with, or recovered from COVID-19. The repertoires were released in a freely available public database meant as a resource for research on the immune response to SARS-CoV-2. Samples came from the ongoing ImmuneRACE study (first 160 participants) plus 1,254 subjects from 6 global collaborators. A de-identified subject ID, COVID-19 status, age in years and sex were almost always included in the sample metadata. Where HLA class I and class II types were available, the types were taken from metadata supplied by the sample provider, not from assay-based typing.

What the work shows at the level of the full study, not this receptor alone: Clinical and demographic metadata were provided uncurated, with the amount varying by source and participant.

Participants in the prospective study were aged roughly 18 to 100 years, lived in 24 United States geographic areas, and enrolled through a virtual design. In the prospective study, cohorts were assigned on the basis of participant-reported clinical history obtained from a screening survey and a study questionnaire. Mobile phlebotomists in the prospective study collected whole blood, serum and a nasopharyngeal or oropharyngeal swab from every participant. Prospective study participants could optionally give additional blood draws and questionnaires over an approximately 2-month period. Blood samples from the prospective study were shipped frozen or at room temperature prior to DNA extraction.

Material for sequencing was PBMCs or T cells enriched from blood (not recorded which). Rearrangement joined TRBV23-1 to TRBJ1-2; 9 bases in the middle match TRBD1. TRBV23-1 is an ORF; its function is uncertain. This TCR was sampled from a woman in her forties with acute COVID-19. For the CDR3, the sequence is CASSIRDRVVFPNYGYTF. The nucleotides are TGCGCCAGCAGTATTCGGGACAGGGTGGTTTTCCCCAACTATGGCTACACCTTC.